The next 3 T cell receptor beta chains were all read from a single sample in a study of blood T cells in healthy people across ages. For the second PCR, which ran for about 7 to 11 cycles, a sample-barcoded 5' primer and a J-beta primer mix were used. TCRdb called the 5' RACE reads again in MiXCR, with one record for every CDR3 protein. The data show just under 550,000 distinct CDR3 sequences, more than 20% seen once. The same sample was also used in a study of T cells of mothers and their children.

The sequencing input was blood. Source of these receptors: a boy between 10 and 17 years old in good health.

The rearrangement uses TRBV12-3 or TRBV12-4 and TRBJ2-1; the D gene is possibly TRBD1 (6 bases). This CDR3 region has 14 residues. Trimming pared 5 bases from V and 5 bases from J, leaving 13 bases between. CDR3 sequence (DNA): TGTGCCAGCAGTCAGGGGCTGTTTCACAATGAGCAGTTCTTC. Its translation is CASSQGLFHNEQFF.

This clonotype was picked up many times. The chain has TRBV6-4 and TRBJ1-1; 8 bases match TRBD1. Trimming at V came to 0 bases and at J to 6 bases, leaving 0 bases not matched to a gene. The CDR3 loop spans 13 amino acids. Looked up from germline, CDR1 is MRHNA and CDR2 is SNTAGT. The chain's CDR3 is CASSDSDRAEAFF. The CDR3 coding sequence is TGTGCCAGCAGTGACTCGGACAGGGCTGAAGCTTTCTTT.

The chain couples TRBV7-3 to TRBJ2-5; 9 bases map to TRBD2. The end of the DNA fits TRBJ2-1 better, so the J call may be wrong. This CDR3 is 16 amino acids long. CDR1 and CDR2 from the germline V gene are SGHTA and FQGTGA. CDR3 DNA: TGTGCCAGCAGCCAAATTAGCGGGAGCGTGGGGGATGAGCAGTTCTTC. Its translation is CASSQISGSVGDEQFF.